Presented here are 10 T cell receptor beta chains from one specimen sequenced in a study of cytomegalovirus exposure and HLA in healthy donors. This PCR relied on a set of 60 Vbeta primers and 13 Jbeta primers. Here immunoSEQ multiplex PCR was the method, and the copy in TCRdb shows in-frame clones only, minus some. Among under 200,000 clones listed, around 79% were seen once. Sequenced: PBMCs. These receptors were obtained from a man aged 40-50 years in good health and CMV-seronegative.

V and J are TRBV19 and TRBJ1-1; 8 bases are shared with TRBD1. This CDR3 has 12 residues. Germline CDR1 LNHDA, CDR2 SQIVND (reference sequence). The J segment lost 4 bases and the V segment lost 6 bases, leaving 1 base of the junction unmatched. CDR3 residues: CASRTGATEAFF. CDR3 nucleotide sequence: TGTGCCAGTAGGACAGGGGCCACTGAAGCTTTCTTT.

This clone was found a few times. V gene TRBV9 combines with J gene TRBJ1-2; possible D gene TRBD1, 6 bases. CDR1 and CDR2 from the germline V gene are SGDLS and YYNGEE. CDR3 size: 15 residues. Between the trimmed V and J ends, which lost 0 bases and 1 base, there was a span of 10 bases. CDR3 sequence reads: CASSVDLGGNYGYTF. CDR3 DNA: TGTGCCAGCAGCGTAGATCTAGGGGGTAACTATGGCTACACCTTC.

This clone was counted only a few times. This rearrangement joins TRBV6-6 to TRBJ2-3; maybe TRBD1 (6 bases). CDR3 length equals 14 residues. V was pared by 2 bases and J by 2 bases, with 8 bases between. Germline V gives CDR1 MNHNY, CDR2 SVGAGI (reference sequence). The DNA for the CDR3 is TGTGCCAGCAGTTACGGGGGCACCACAGATACGCAGTATTTT. It specifies CASSYGGTTDTQYF.

This sequence joins TRBV9 and TRBJ2-7; D may be TRBD1 (8 bases). The ends were cut back, 0 bases at V and 5 bases at J, with 15 bases in the middle. Germline loops: CDR1 SGDLS, CDR2 YYNGEE. The CDR3 totals 15 residues. The chain's CDR3 is CASSVEGTGGDEQYF. The CDR3 nucleotides read TGTGCCAGCAGCGTAGAAGGAACAGGGGGGGACGAGCAGTACTTC.

The chain uses TRBV5-4 and TRBJ2-3, with 9 bases identical to TRBD1. CDR3 length: 16 residues. With V trimmed by 3 bases and J by 4 bases, 9 bases remained unmatched. The V gene's germline CDR1 is SGHNT and CDR2 YYREEE (reference sequence). The CDR3 is CASSYRTGVAADTQYF. The CDR3 DNA sequence: TGTGCCAGCAGCTACCGGACAGGGGTAGCGGCAGATACGCAGTATTTT.

About this clone: Sequence at one end of the junction differs from germline and may be a read error. This sequence joins TRBV4-1 and TRBJ1-5; 9 bases are a match to TRBD1. Germline loops: CDR1 MGHRA, CDR2 YSYEKL. This CDR3 region has 16 residues. CDR3 amino acids: CASSHDGDRVNHPQHF. In DNA form, the CDR3 reads TGCGCCAGCAGCCATGATGGGGACAGGGTCAATCACCCCCAGCATTTT.

The chain joins TRBV6-7 to TRBJ1-3; TRBD1 matches 8 bases. TRBV6-7 is designated an ORF whose function remains uncertain. The CDR3 is made up of 16 amino acids. The ends lost 3 bases at V and 6 bases at J; junction bases unmatched: 10. The CDR3 region is CASSYTLDRVLNTIYF. CDR3 bases: TGTGCCAGCAGTTATACCCTGGACAGGGTTTTAAACACCATATATTTT.

This chain joins TRBV27 and TRBJ2-4, with TRBD2 identical over 8 bases. V was pared by 6 bases and J by 4 bases, with 8 bases of the junction left unmatched. The CDR3 loop spans 15 amino acids. The germline V gene has CDR1 MNHEY and CDR2 SMNVEV (reference sequence). CDR3 sequence reads: CASRESGGSKNIQYF. The DNA of the CDR3 is TGTGCCAGCAGGGAAAGCGGGGGCTCAAAAAACATTCAGTACTTC.

The chain combines TRBV6-6 with TRBJ1-2, with D perhaps matching TRBD1 (6 bases). Germline V lookup: CDR1 MNHNY, CDR2 SVGAGI (reference sequence). This CDR3 has 14 residues. V shed 5 bases and J shed 6 bases, with 16 bases lying between them. CDR3 sequence: CASSHPGHTNGYTF. As DNA, the CDR3 is TGTGCCAGCAGTCACCCGGGACACACCAATGGCTACACCTTC.

The count of this clone is one. The CDR3 loop reads CASSENPPGSSYEQYF. Here the CDR3 DNA reads TGTGCCAGCAGCGAAAACCCGCCCGGGAGCTCCTACGAGCAGTACTTC. This chain joins TRBV7-2 and TRBJ2-7; D perhaps matches TRBD2 (6 bases). The germline V gene encodes CDR1 SGHTA and CDR2 FQGNSA. With 5 bases removed from V and 0 bases from J, the gap between germline ends came to 17 bases. This CDR3 comprises 16 residues.